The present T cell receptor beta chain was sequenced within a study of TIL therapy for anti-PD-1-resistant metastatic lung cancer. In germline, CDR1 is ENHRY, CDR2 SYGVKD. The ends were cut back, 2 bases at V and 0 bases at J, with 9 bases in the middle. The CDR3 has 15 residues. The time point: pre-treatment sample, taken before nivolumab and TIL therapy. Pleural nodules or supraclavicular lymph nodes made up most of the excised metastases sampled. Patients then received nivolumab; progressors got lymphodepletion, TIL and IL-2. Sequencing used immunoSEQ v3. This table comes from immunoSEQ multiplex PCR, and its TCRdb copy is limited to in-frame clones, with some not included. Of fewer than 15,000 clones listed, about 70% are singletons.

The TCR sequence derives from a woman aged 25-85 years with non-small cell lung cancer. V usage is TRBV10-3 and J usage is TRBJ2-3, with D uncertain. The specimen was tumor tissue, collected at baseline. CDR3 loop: CAISESRGSTDTQYF. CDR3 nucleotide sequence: TGTGCCATCAGTGAGAGTCGTGGTAGCACAGATACGCAGTATTTT.